The 8 T cell receptor beta chains below come from one sample, sequenced in a study of regulatory T cells in long-lasting Graves disease. Combining iRepertoire HTBI primers with Arm-PCR of CDR3 regions, the authors built TCR beta libraries. TCRdb re-analysed the multiplex PCR reads in MiXCR, keeping a single row per CDR3 protein. Of roughly 470,000 distinct CDR3 sequences listed, about 20% are singletons. The time point is: persistent/refractory GD, antithyroid drugs over 5 years with positive TRAb. PBMC RNA was the source of the TCR library. Sample: peripheral blood mononuclear cells (PBMCs), taken when the disease was refractory, from a patient treated with antithyroid drugs. The receptors originated from a female donor with Graves disease.

The chain has TRBV29-1 and TRBJ1-2; 9 nucleotides line up with TRBD1. Germline V gene data show CDR1 as SQVTM and CDR2 as ANQGSEA. The junction had 3 bases not matched to a gene; V was cut back by 4 bases and J by 6 bases. CDR3 length: 12 amino acids. CDR3: CSVAGQGHGYTF. As DNA, the CDR3 is TGCAGCGTTGCTGGACAGGGGCATGGCTACACCTTC.

The rearrangement uses TRBV15 and TRBJ2-3, with D perhaps TRBD1 or TRBD2 (5 bases each). CDR3 length: 12 residues. The V and J ends lost 5 bases and 6 bases respectively, with 9 bases between them. CDR1 and CDR2 (germline): LNHNV, YYDKDF (reference sequence). The CDR3 here is CATSGREDTQYF. For the CDR3, the DNA is TGTGCCACCAGCGGCAGGGAGGATACGCAGTATTTT.

This clonotype was recorded at least ten times. The V gene is TRBV28, the J gene TRBJ1-5, with D perhaps TRBD1 (6 bases). This CDR3 region has 16 residues. The V end was cut by 7 bases, the J end by 3 bases, with 19 bases between. The V gene's germline CDR1 is MDHEN and CDR2 SYDVKM. The CDR3 loop reads CASNSPRRGPNQPQHF. Here the CDR3 DNA reads TGTGCCAGCAACTCCCCCCGCAGGGGACCCAATCAGCCCCAGCATTTT. The whole variable domain, remainder taken from reference TRBV28 and TRBJ1-5, is DVKVTQSSRYLVKRTGEKVFLECVQDMDHENMFWYRQDPGLGLRLIYFSYDVKMKEKGDIPEGYSVSREKKERFSLILESASTNQTSMYLCASNSPRRGPNQPQHFGDGTRLSIL.

V usage is TRBV5-6 and J usage is TRBJ2-7; 8 bases map to TRBD2. The CDR3 has 15 amino acids. V trimming: 0 bases; J trimming: 3 bases; junction bases outside the gene matches: 5. Germline assignment: CDR1 SGHDT and CDR2 YYEEEE. The CDR3 nucleotides are TGTGCCAGCAGCTTGGATAGCGGGACGTACTACGAGCAGTACTTC. Translation gives CASSLDSGTYYEQYF. Full variable domain (rest looked up from reference TRBV5-6 and TRBJ2-7): DAGVTQSPTHLIKTRGQQVTLRCSPKSGHDTVSWYQQALGQGPQFIFQYYEEEERQRGNFPDRFSGHQFPNYSSELNVNALLLGDSALYLCASSLDSGTYYEQYFGPGTRLTVT.

V is TRBV29-1 and J is TRBJ2-7, with D possibly being TRBD1 (5 bases). The germline V gene has CDR1 SQVTM and CDR2 ANQGSEA. Trimming pared 4 bases from V and 5 bases from J, leaving 9 bases between. The CDR3 length is 11 residues. CDR3 nucleotide sequence: TGCAGCGTTGGACAGATACACGAGCAGTACTTC. Translated: CSVGQIHEQYF.

This clonotype was recorded many times. This chain links TRBV6-2 or TRBV6-3 with TRBJ2-7, with D possibly being TRBD2 (6 bases). CDR3 length: 15 amino acids. The ends were cut back, 4 bases at V and 0 bases at J, with 13 bases in the middle. Germline assignment: CDR1 MNHEY and CDR2 SVGEGT. The CDR3 DNA reads TGTGCCAGCAGTTCCGGAGGGCTTAACTCCTACGAGCAGTACTTC. Residues: CASSSGGLNSYEQYF.

In its sample, this clonotype was seen many times. The rearrangement links TRBV24-1 to TRBJ2-5, with TRBD1 matching 8 bases. The CDR3 is made up of 16 amino acids. V shed 1 base, J shed 3 bases, and the junction held 6 bases outside the gene matches. Germline CDR1 KGHDR, CDR2 SFDVKD. Written as DNA, the CDR3 is TGTGCCACCAGTGATTTTGTCGGACAGGGTGAAGAGACCCAGTACTTC. Amino acids: CATSDFVGQGEETQYF.

This clonotype appeared many times. This sequence joins TRBV2 and TRBJ1-1; D not resolved. The CDR3 extends over 17 amino acids. Germline CDR1 reads SNHLY; CDR2 reads FYNNEI. V gave up 6 bases and J gave up 0 bases, with 20 bases separating them. The CDR3 bases are TGTGCCAGCAGCATACGGAGGGATTCCGAGATGAACACTGAAGCTTTCTTT. Translated, it gives CASSIRRDSEMNTEAFF.